What follows are 30 T cell receptor beta chains derived from one specimen sequenced in a study of graft-versus-host responses after intestinal transplantation. These TCRs' antigens remain unknown. Sequencing used immunoSEQ multiplex PCR; TCRdb keeps in-frame clones, though not all of them. The table records over 45,000 clones, 94% of them present only once. Here the sequenced sample was unstimulated CD4+ T cells sorted from spleen or lymph node cells, taken before transplant. The receptors come from a human donor who was the organ donor for an intestinal transplant.

DNA of the CDR3: TGTGCCAGCAGCGTAGGGGGCGAGCAGTACTTC. It encodes CASSVGGEQYF. This rearrangement joins TRBV9 to TRBJ2-5; no firm D call. The J call may be wrong; the DNA end is better matched by TRBJ2-7. The CDR3 totals 11 residues. The germline V gene has CDR1 SGDLS and CDR2 YYNGEE.

The V and J genes are TRBV5-1 and TRBJ2-3; 7 nucleotides agree with TRBD1. V trimming: 4 bases; J trimming: 4 bases; junction bases outside the gene matches: 12. Germline V CDR1 and CDR2: SGHRS, YFSETQ. CDR3 length: 16 residues. CDR3 sequence: CASSPLDRAVADTQYF. The CDR3 bases are TGCGCCAGCAGCCCCCTCGACAGGGCCGTCGCAGATACGCAGTATTTT.

The genes are TRBV20-1 and TRBJ1-5; D possibly corresponds to TRBD1 (5 bases). This CDR3 is built from 11 residues. The germline V gene encodes CDR1 DFQATT and CDR2 SNEGSKA (reference sequence). V was shortened by 3 bases and J by 11 bases, with 11 bases between the two germline ends. The CDR3: CSARGQGAQHF. CDR3 sequence (DNA): TGCAGTGCTAGGGGTCAAGGGGCCCAGCATTTT.

This sequence joins TRBV25-1 and TRBJ2-2; 7 positions agree with TRBD1. V gave up 1 base and J gave up 6 bases; unmatched junction bases: 2. The germline gives CDR1 MGHDK, CDR2 SYGVNS. This CDR3 comprises 14 residues. The CDR3 DNA is TGTGCCAGCAGTGAATCAGGGACAGCCGGGGAGCTGTTTTTT. Residues: CASSESGTAGELFF.

The chain carries TRBV5-1 and TRBJ2-2; TRBD1 aligns across 7 bases. V was pared by 8 bases and J by 3 bases, with 10 bases of the junction left unmatched. The CDR3 sequence is 15 residues long. CDR1 is SGHRS and CDR2 is YFSETQ in the germline V gene. The CDR3 DNA reads as TGCGCCAGTTCTAACAGGGGACCTGACACCGGGGAGCTGTTTTTT. Translating gives CASSNRGPDTGELFF.

This chain links TRBV6-1 with TRBJ2-3, with 12 bases identical to TRBD2. This CDR3 spans 14 amino acids. Trimming cost V 10 bases and J 2 bases; bases outside gene matches: 4. Germline CDR1 is MNHNS and CDR2 is SASEGT. The CDR3 nucleotides are TGTGCCAACCGACTAGCGGGGGACACAGATACGCAGTATTTT. Amino acids: CANRLAGDTDTQYF.

The gene calls are TRBV18 and TRBJ1-2; TRBD1 matches at 10 bases. Germline V gene data show CDR1 as KGHSH and CDR2 as LQKENI. The CDR3 has 15 residues. After removal of 4 bases from V and 2 bases from J, the junction contained 4 bases not matched to a gene. CDR3 residues: CASSLGTGENYGYTF. The CDR3 DNA reads TGTGCCAGCTCACTTGGGACAGGGGAGAACTATGGCTACACCTTC.

V is TRBV10-3 and J is TRBJ2-5, with 7 bases matching TRBD2. Trimming removed 6 bases from V and 2 bases from J; junction bases left unmatched: 9. In germline, CDR1 is ENHRY, CDR2 SYGVKD. The CDR3 runs to 15 residues. The CDR3 region is CAISLGRGRQETQYF. CDR3 sequence (DNA): TGTGCCATCAGCTTGGGGAGGGGTAGACAAGAGACCCAGTACTTC.

The V call is TRBV18, the J call TRBJ2-2; 12 bases agree with TRBD2. V shed 4 bases, J shed 3 bases, and the junction held 0 bases outside the gene matches. Germline CDR1 KGHSH, CDR2 LQKENI. The CDR3 totals 15 residues. CDR3: CASSRLAGDTGELFF. CDR3 bases: TGTGCCAGCTCACGACTAGCGGGGGACACCGGGGAGCTGTTTTTT.

The V and J genes are TRBV7-2 and TRBJ2-5, with D perhaps TRBD2 (5 bases). From germline, CDR1 is SGHTA and CDR2 FQGNSA. The CDR3 has 15 amino acids. V lost 2 bases and J 2 bases, leaving 12 bases between the germline ends. This chain's CDR3 is CASSLWEADQETQYF. The CDR3 bases are TGTGCCAGCAGCTTATGGGAAGCGGATCAAGAGACCCAGTACTTC.

The V and J genes are TRBV11-2 and TRBJ1-1; the match to TRBD1 covers 8 bases. Germline trimming cut 2 bases from V and 4 bases from J; bases unmatched to any gene: 9. Germline assignment: CDR1 SGHAT and CDR2 FQNNGV. The length of the CDR3 is 16 residues. The CDR3 nucleotides are TGTGCCAGCAGCTTAAGGGCAGGGGGCGGGATCACTGAAGCTTTCTTT. Its protein is CASSLRAGGGITEAFF.

The chain combines TRBV4-3 with TRBJ2-3; 8 bases agree with TRBD2. The CDR3 totals 17 residues. V lost 1 base to trimming and J lost 6 bases; unmatched junction nucleotides: 12. The germline CDR1 and CDR2 sequences are LGHNA and YSLEER. In DNA, the CDR3 is TGCGCCAGCAGCCAAGCGAGGTCGGGGGGGATGACCGATACGCAGTATTTT. This sequence encodes CASSQARSGGMTDTQYF.

This rearrangement joins TRBV28 to TRBJ1-5, with D tentatively TRBD1 (6 bases). V was shortened by 4 bases and J by 7 bases, with 14 bases between the two germline ends. This CDR3 is built from 14 residues. Looked up from germline, CDR1 is MDHEN and CDR2 is SYDVKM. For the CDR3, the DNA is TGTGCCAGCAGTTCCTTCAGGGGAAGGCAGCCCCAGCATTTT. It is translated as CASSSFRGRQPQHF.

This sequence joins TRBV2 and TRBJ2-1; D is uncertain. The CDR3 loop spans 14 amino acids. The V and J ends lost 2 bases and 4 bases respectively, with 9 bases between them. Germline CDR1 and CDR2: SNHLY and FYNNEI. This CDR3 is CASSELIRYNEQFF. The CDR3 DNA follows: TGTGCCAGCAGTGAATTAATTAGGTACAATGAGCAGTTCTTC.

The chain has TRBV7-3 and TRBJ2-3, with TRBD2 matching over 7 bases. V shed 5 bases, J shed 4 bases, and the junction held 9 bases outside the gene matches. Germline CDR1 reads SGHTA; CDR2 reads FQGTGA. The CDR3 has 15 residues. The CDR3 loop is CASSPGLGLSDTQYF. CDR3 nucleotides: TGTGCCAGCAGCCCAGGACTAGGTTTATCAGATACGCAGTATTTT.

The V call is TRBV5-1, the J call TRBJ1-1; D gene ambiguous. V was shortened by 0 bases and J by 1 base, with 7 bases between the two germline ends. The CDR3 sequence is 14 residues long. The germline gives CDR1 SGHRS, CDR2 YFSETQ. CDR3 coding DNA: TGCGCCAGCAGCTTGGGGGCAGCGAACACTGAAGCTTTCTTT. Translation gives CASSLGAANTEAFF.

The chain employs TRBV19 and TRBJ2-4, with TRBD2 matching 10 bases. Germline CDR1 is LNHDA and CDR2 is SQIVND (reference sequence). J was trimmed by 4 bases and V by 5 bases; bases with no gene match: 14. This CDR3 is 18 amino acids long. CDR3 nucleotides: TGTGCCAGTAGTCTCCTTTTAGCGGGGGGCTACCTGAAAAACATTCAGTACTTC. Protein sequence: CASSLLLAGGYLKNIQYF.

V usage is TRBV7-2 and J usage is TRBJ2-3, with TRBD1 matching over 8 bases. CDR3 length equals 13 residues. Germline assignment: CDR1 SGHTA and CDR2 FQGNSA. V was clipped by 3 bases and J by 4 bases; unmatched bases: 0. The CDR3 loop reads CASSLDRADTQYF. Here the CDR3 DNA reads TGTGCCAGCAGCTTGGACAGGGCAGATACGCAGTATTTT.

V gene TRBV2 combines with J gene TRBJ1-3, with a tentative D call TRBD1 (6 bases). The V end was cut by 1 base, the J end by 4 bases, with 11 bases between. The CDR3 is made up of 15 amino acids. Germline V lookup: CDR1 SNHLY, CDR2 FYNNEI. The CDR3 loop reads CASSEEGGKGNTIYF. CDR3 nucleotides: TGTGCCAGCAGTGAAGAGGGGGGCAAGGGAAACACCATATATTTT. Supplemented by reference TRBV2 and TRBJ1-3, the full variable domain reads EPEVTQTPSHQVTQMGQEVILRCVPISNHLYFYWYRQILGQKVEFLVSFYNNEISEKSEIFDDQFSVERPDGSNFTLKIRSTKLEDSAMYFCASSEEGGKGNTIYFGEGSWLTVV.

The chain carries TRBV7-2 and TRBJ1-2; the D is unclear. The CDR3 contains 13 residues. Trimming took 3 bases from V and 8 from J, leaving 13 bases between them. Germline V gene lookup returns CDR1 SGHTA and CDR2 FQGNSA. The CDR3: CASSLRQLGGYTF. As DNA, the CDR3 is TGTGCCAGCAGCTTGAGGCAGCTGGGCGGCTACACCTTC.

The V and J genes are TRBV7-9 and TRBJ1-2; possible D gene TRBD1, 6 bases. The CDR3 runs to 14 residues. The V gene lost 1 base and the J gene lost 4 bases, with 10 bases spanning the gap. Germline V gene lookup returns CDR1 SEHNR and CDR2 FQNEAQ (reference sequence). CDR3 sequence (DNA): TGTGCCAGCAGCTTAGAGGACAGAAGCTATGGCTACACCTTC. Residues: CASSLEDRSYGYTF. Full variable domain (rest looked up from reference TRBV7-9 and TRBJ1-2): DTGVSQNPRHKITKRGQNVTFRCDPISEHNRLYWYRQTLGQGPEFLTYFQNEAQLEKSRLLSDRFSAERPKGSFSTLEIQRTEQGDSAMYLCASSLEDRSYGYTFGSGTRLTVV.

The chain couples TRBV15 to TRBJ1-2, with D unclear. The length of the CDR3 is 12 residues. Germline V gives CDR1 LNHNV, CDR2 YYDKDF (reference sequence). Trimming pared 1 base from V and 6 bases from J, leaving 6 bases between. The CDR3 sequence is CATSRGGDGYTF. CDR3 coding DNA: TGTGCCACCAGCAGAGGGGGAGATGGCTACACCTTC.

The chain recombines TRBV7-9 with TRBJ1-6; TRBD1 aligns across 9 bases. J lost 11 bases, V lost 5 bases, and 7 bases had no gene match. The CDR3 spans 14 residues. The V gene's germline CDR1 is SEHNR and CDR2 FQNEAQ (reference sequence). CDR3: CASSPDRGVPPLHF. The CDR3 nucleotides are TGTGCCAGCAGCCCGGACAGGGGTGTACCACCCCTCCACTTT.

The chain combines TRBV10-3 with TRBJ2-7; no firm D call. This CDR3 has 11 amino acids. CDR1 and CDR2 (germline): ENHRY, SYGVKD. V lost 8 bases, J lost 1 base, and 6 bases lay in between. This CDR3 reads CAIGQSYEQYF. CDR3 bases: TGTGCCATCGGCCAGTCCTACGAGCAGTACTTC.

This rearrangement joins TRBV12-5 to TRBJ2-5; TRBD1 might be the D (6 bases). Trimming left V 2 bases short and J 1 base short, with 11 bases between. The CDR3 is 15 residues long. Looked up from germline, CDR1 is LGHNT and CDR2 is FRNRAP. As DNA, the CDR3 is TGTGCTAGTGGTTTGAAGCAGGGGCTCCAAGAGACCCAGTACTTC. Encoded protein: CASGLKQGLQETQYF. Full variable domain (rest looked up from reference TRBV12-5 and TRBJ2-5): DARVTQTPRHKVTEMGQEVTMRCQPILGHNTVFWYRQTMMQGLELLAYFRNRAPLDDSGMPKDRFSAEMPDATLATLKIQPSEPRDSAVYFCASGLKQGLQETQYFGPGTRLLVL.

The rearrangement joins TRBV9 to TRBJ2-5; TRBD1 aligns across 7 bases. J was trimmed by 1 base and V by 2 bases; bases with no gene match: 5. The CDR3 is 15 residues long. CDR1 is SGDLS and CDR2 is YYNGEE in the germline V gene. The DNA of the CDR3 is TGTGCCAGCAGCGTGGCCCGGGACAGCCAAGAGACCCAGTACTTC. This sequence encodes CASSVARDSQETQYF.

CDR3 region: CASSQDSSYEQYF. The DNA for the CDR3 is TGCGCCAGCAGCCAAGACAGCTCCTACGAGCAGTACTTC. The rearrangement links TRBV4-3 to TRBJ2-7; D unresolved. V was shortened by 0 bases and J by 0 bases, with 3 bases between the two germline ends. Germline assignment: CDR1 LGHNA and CDR2 YSLEER. CDR3 length equals 13 residues.

This clone is a singleton in its sample. The chain uses TRBV29-1 and TRBJ2-3; 9 bases are a match to TRBD1. The CDR3 runs 16 residues. Trimming took 1 base from V and 2 from J; bases not matched to a gene: 7. CDR1 is SQVTM, CDR2 ANQGSEA, per germline. DNA of the CDR3: TGCAGCGTTGAAGCGGTGGGACAGGGTCACACAGATACGCAGTATTTT. Encoded protein: CSVEAVGQGHTDTQYF.

The gene calls are TRBV7-9 and TRBJ2-3; 8 bases match TRBD1. The CDR3 consists of 16 residues. V shed 5 bases and J 3 bases; nucleotides not matched to a gene: 10. The germline CDR1 and CDR2 sequences are SEHNR and FQNEAQ (reference sequence). The CDR3 reads CASSDKWTGRTDTQYF. As DNA, the CDR3 is TGTGCCAGCAGCGACAAATGGACAGGGAGAACAGATACGCAGTATTTT. The full variable domain, its missing parts supplied by reference TRBV7-9 and TRBJ2-3, is DTGVSQNPRHKITKRGQNVTFRCDPISEHNRLYWYRQTLGQGPEFLTYFQNEAQLEKSRLLSDRFSAERPKGSFSTLEIQRTEQGDSAMYLCASSDKWTGRTDTQYFGPGTRLTVL.

The gene calls are TRBV7-2 and TRBJ2-3, with D unclear. Germline V CDR1 and CDR2: SGHTA, FQGNSA. The CDR3 runs 13 residues. The ends were cut back, 0 bases at V and 0 bases at J, with 1 base in the middle. The CDR3 DNA is TGTGCCAGCAGCTTAGCTAGCACAGATACGCAGTATTTT. As protein: CASSLASTDTQYF. Filled out from reference TRBV7-2 and TRBJ2-3, the complete variable domain reads GAGVSQSPSNKVTEKGKDVELRCDPISGHTALYWYRQSLGQGLEFLIYFQGNSAPDKSGLPSDRFSAERTGGSVSTLTIQRTQQEDSAVYLCASSLASTDTQYFGPGTRLTVL.